This T cell receptor beta chain was sequenced for a study of beta chain features in type 1 diabetes (dated by TCRdb to 2016 to 2019). In the study overall: No differences in mean age, gender distribution, total cell number or subset yield were found between patients and healthy donors. In the study, recently diagnosed type 1 diabetes patients and matched healthy donors were compared on the TCRB repertoires of their sorted circulating CD4+ T cell subsets. Regulatory and stem cell-like memory subsets were obtained from only 8 patients and roughly eight healthy donors, while naive and central memory subsets were obtained from all 30 or so donors. A total of 90 million to 120 million sorted cells were examined across all samples, and a strong correlation was observed between cell number per subset and RNA yield. Study-wide findings and limitations: Naive, central memory and regulatory TCRB repertoires appeared to be more similar among patients than among healthy donors. At VDJ recombination sites, patients with type 1 diabetes made fewer insertions and deleted more nucleotides, a pattern implying thymic rearrangement abnormalities. Because cDNA was sequenced instead of genomic DNA, activated cells with high expression could be over-represented, although the groups did not differ in activation or CD3 levels. Because small numbers of individuals were included in the HLA sub-analyses, any influence of HLA type on TCRB rearrangement was left unresolved. Type 1 diabetes patients showed a moderate but significant shortening of TCRB CDR3 length in all four CD4+ subsets. Shorter templates might have been favored by PCR, but patient and control samples were amplified and corrected together, so both groups would have been affected equally by any skew.

The High Capacity cDNA Reverse Transcription Kit was used to reverse transcribe all of the isolated RNA, meaning that expressed TCRB transcripts were what got sequenced. Naive, central memory and regulatory T cell samples underwent deep immunoSEQ sequencing, averaging around 4 million total reads per sample. After sorted cells were lysed in RLT buffer, RNA was extracted with DNase-treated RNeasy Micro or Mini kits, with the choice depending on cell number. To prevent cross-contamination, each cell subset was processed individually, whereas patient and healthy donor samples were processed jointly. The immunoSEQ multiplex PCR was used to amplify TCRB sequences from cDNA, yielding 87-bp fragments that span the CDR3 region. Sequencing of the amplicons was done on the Illumina HiSeq platform. In the source study's methods: Synthetic template baselines were used to correct PCR bias computationally, reads within Hamming distance 2 were collapsed together, and singletons that could not be merged were discarded. Reads were aligned to IMGT to assign V, D and J genes, CDR3 length, and insertions or deletions at six rearrangement sites. Within each subset, clonotype counts were normalized to sorted cell number, after which true diversity and Gini coefficients were computed with the tcR R package. Repertoire sharing was quantified using the overlap coefficient calculated on TCRB nucleotide sequences. Out-of-frame TCRB sequences from naive cells were analyzed as a proxy for the pre-selection repertoire. The clones in this table, taken by TCRdb from immuneACCESS, are in-frame only. Not every clone is retained; where verified, under half of the shortfall comes from an unresolved V gene, and the cause of the rest is unknown. V and J calls and clone size are given by that table; D and trimming were obtained from the DNA. The sample contains 250,000 or so clones, roughly 22% of them found a single time. The ten most abundant clones make up 0.028% of the sample.

From each donor, a single peripheral blood sample of about 120 mL on average was drawn into heparinised tubes. Naive, central memory, regulatory and stem cell-like memory CD4+ T cells were sorted on a BD FACSAria II using a panel including CD45RO, CCR7, CD25, CD127, CD95 and CD27. All sorted populations exceeded 98% purity. PBMCs were isolated right away by Lymphoprep density gradient centrifugation and were stained directly, without culture. Samples were stained and sorted in pairs, with one healthy donor and one patient per experiment, so that batch effects were minimized. The CDR3 spans 12 residues, from the cysteine through the phenylalanine. This entry keeps only the CDR3 DNA: 36 bases, framed from base 1. CDR1 and CDR2, looked up from the germline V gene, are SGHDN and FVKESK. V and J are truncated by 5 bases and 7 bases respectively, leaving an intervening sequence of 11 bases. As regards this clone: Its antigen is unknown. No base quality values were provided; no much bigger clone lies one nucleotide off.

The TCR comes from a woman aged 40 to 50 with type 1 diabetes. This chain joins TRBV14 to TRBJ1-1; too little of a D gene remains to name it. Material for sequencing was naive CD4+ T cells from blood. Per the publication, the cell subset or site label means: true naive CD4+ T cells. At the DNA level, the sequence is TGTGCCAGCAGCGCGAGAGCCGGTGAAGCTTTCTTT. This translates into CASSARAGEAFF.